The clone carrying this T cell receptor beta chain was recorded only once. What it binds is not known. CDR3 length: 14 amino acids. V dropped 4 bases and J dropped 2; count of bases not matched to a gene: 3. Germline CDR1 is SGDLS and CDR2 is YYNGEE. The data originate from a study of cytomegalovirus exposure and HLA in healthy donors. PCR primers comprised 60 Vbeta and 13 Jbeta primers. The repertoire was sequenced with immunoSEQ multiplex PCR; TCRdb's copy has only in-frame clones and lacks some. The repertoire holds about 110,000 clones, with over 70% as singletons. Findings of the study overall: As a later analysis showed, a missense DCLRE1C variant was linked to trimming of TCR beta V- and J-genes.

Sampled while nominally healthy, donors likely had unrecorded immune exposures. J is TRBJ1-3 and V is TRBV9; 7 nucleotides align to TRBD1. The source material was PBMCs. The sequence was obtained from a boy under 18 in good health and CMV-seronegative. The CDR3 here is CASSPGGTGNTIYF. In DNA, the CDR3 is TGTGCCAGCAGCCCAGGGGGAACTGGAAACACCATATATTTT.